The clone carrying this T cell receptor beta chain was observed a handful of times. Starting from approximately 470 ng of total RNA, TCR beta cDNA was produced with a primer in the constant region. For TCR beta, libraries were produced by three nested multiplex PCR rounds using slightly modified ARM-PCR. In the first two PCR rounds, TRBV1-TRBV30 forward primers were paired with a C-beta reverse primer, and each round lasted roughly 10 cycles. Using its own MiXCR run on the multiplex PCR reads, TCRdb lists one record per CDR3 protein. There are 330,000 or so distinct CDR3 sequences in the sample; 65% occur only once, and roughly 6.5% lies in the top ten. The sample belongs to a study of tumor-infiltrating lymphocytes in primary liver carcinoma. Study-level background: Every patient in the cohort had a primary liver carcinoma. That carcinoma was treated by surgical resection. Samples gave roughly 3.65 to 7.13 million productive TCRbeta reads, similar across tissue types. Tumors, staged T1-T3 N0M0, spanned roughly 4.2 to 11 cm.

This CDR3 spans 12 amino acids. Trimming stripped 4 bases from V and 9 bases from J, with 13 bases between. In germline, CDR1 is GTSNPN, CDR2 SVGIG (reference sequence). The researchers obtained blood RNA from unsorted whole blood and also extracted germline DNA. These patients lived with chronic HBV infection and had never been treated. The sample taken for sequencing was peripheral blood. The TCR comes from a man aged 40-50 years with primary liver carcinoma and hepatitis B virus infection. V is TRBV30 and J is TRBJ2-1, with D maybe TRBD2 (5 bases). CDR3 DNA sequence: TGTGCCTGGATTGCTTCGGGAATTGAGCAGTTCTTC. Protein product: CAWIASGIEQFF.